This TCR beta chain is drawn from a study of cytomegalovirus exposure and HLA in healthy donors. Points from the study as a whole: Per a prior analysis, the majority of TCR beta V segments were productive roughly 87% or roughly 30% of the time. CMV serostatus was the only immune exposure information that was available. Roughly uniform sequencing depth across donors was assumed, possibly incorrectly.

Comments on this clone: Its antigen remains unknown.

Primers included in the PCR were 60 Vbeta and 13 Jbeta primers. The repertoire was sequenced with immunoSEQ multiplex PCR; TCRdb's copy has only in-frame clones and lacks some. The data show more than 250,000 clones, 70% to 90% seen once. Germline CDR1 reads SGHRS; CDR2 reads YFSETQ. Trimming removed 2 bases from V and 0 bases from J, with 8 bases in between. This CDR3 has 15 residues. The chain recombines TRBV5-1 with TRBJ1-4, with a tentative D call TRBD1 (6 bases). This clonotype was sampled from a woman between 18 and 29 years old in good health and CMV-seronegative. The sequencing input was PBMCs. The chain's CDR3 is CASSLQGATNEKLFF. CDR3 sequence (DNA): TGCGCCAGCAGCTTACAGGGTGCAACTAATGAAAAACTGTTTTTT.